This entry lists 8 T cell receptor delta chains sequenced from one sample in a study of DNA immune sequencing with unique molecular identifiers. A 32-plex genomic DNA assay used primers for all 8 TRDV and 4 TRDJ genes. A 12-nucleotide UMI was added during roughly 3 barcoding PCR cycles before adapter PCR. TCRdb re-called the multiplex PCR reads via CATT. This table has under 2,500 delta-chain clones, more than 13% appearing once. The sample taken for sequencing was gamma-delta T cells enriched from blood buffy coat, or unenriched PBMCs (not recorded which). Source of these receptors: a human donor in good health.

This clone was counted only a few times. The chain links TRAV29/DV5 to TRDJ2, with D uncertain. Per germline, CDR1 NSMFDY and CDR2 ISSIKDK. The V end lost 0 bases, the J end lost 4 bases, and 25 bases lay between the germline ends. The CDR3 sequence is 19 residues long. CDR3 sequence reads: CAASAWPPWPDYKTAQLFF. The CDR3 region has the DNA TGTGCAGCAAGCGCGTGGCCCCCGTGGCCCGATTACAAGACAGCACAACTCTTCTTT.

As for this clone: Translating this DNA gives a protein that differs at residue 5 from the TCRdb one, which belongs to a much larger clone; a read error is likely, and the protein shown is this translation. The V and J genes are TRDV2 and TRDJ1; 12 bases fit TRDD3. This CDR3 contains 19 residues. The V gene's germline CDR1 is GEAIGNYY and CDR2 EKD. Trimming at V came to 3 bases and at J to 3 bases, leaving 16 bases not matched to a gene. CDR3 nucleotide sequence: TGTGCCTGTGACTCGGCGCCTTCAAGCTGGGGGATACGGGCCGATAAACTCATCTTT. Amino acids: CACDSAPSSWGIRADKLIF.

The J gene is given as TRDJ4, and the V gene is not called; the tabulated D call, TRDD3, remains unverified against the DNA. The CDR3 is made up of 20 amino acids. CDR3 bases: TGTGCCTGTGACGCAATACTGGGGGATACTGCTGGGGGGATAGCCAGACCCCTGATCTTT. Protein sequence: CACDAILGDTAGGIARPLIF.

This clone was observed a handful of times. V and J are TRAV29/DV5 and TRDJ1, with TRDD3 as a possible D gene (8 bases). Assignment of the J gene here rests on matching the DNA to germline, because TCRdb gives none. The germline CDR1 and CDR2 sequences are NSMFDY and ISSIKDK. Trimming took off 0 bases at V and 0 bases at J, with 33 bases between the two ends. CDR3 length: 22 residues. CDR3 sequence (DNA): TGTGCAGCAAGCGCGAAGGTCTACCGTTCCTACCCCGGGATACGGTACACCGATAAACTCATCTTT. Amino acids: CAASAKVYRSYPGIRYTDKLIF.

This clone is deemed medium-sized. The chain employs TRDV1 and TRDJ1; 12 bases align to TRDD3. Germline CDR1 and CDR2: TSWWSYY and QGS. CDR3 length: 24 residues. V shed 4 bases, J shed 2 bases, and the junction held 29 bases outside the gene matches. The CDR3 coding sequence is TGTGCTCTTGGGGGCTATCTCTCTTCCTTTACGCGTACCTGGGGGATACGGAGGACCGATAAACTCATCTTT. This encodes CALGGYLSSFTRTWGIRRTDKLIF.

The CDR3 here is CACDIVLGTRFRDKLIF. CDR3 coding DNA: TGTGCCTGTGACATTGTACTGGGGACGAGGTTTCGCGATAAACTCATCTTT. The V gene is TRDV2, the J gene TRDJ1, with 7 bases matching TRDD3. Germline V gene lookup returns CDR1 GEAIGNYY and CDR2 EKD. The CDR3 is made up of 17 amino acids. The ends lost 2 bases at V and 4 bases at J; junction bases unmatched: 15.

This clone was seen more than once but under ten times. TCRdb lists the protein of a much larger clone for this DNA, which differs at residue 13, so this is likely a read error; the protein given here is translated from the DNA itself. This sequence joins TRDV2 and TRDJ1; 7 bases agree with TRDD3. From germline, CDR1 is GEAIGNYY and CDR2 EKD. The CDR3 is 18 amino acids. The V gene end was trimmed by 0 bases and the J gene end by 4 bases; junction bases not matched to a gene: 16. This CDR3 is CACDTVGGGDIRFDKLIF. The CDR3 region has the DNA TGTGCCTGTGACACCGTAGGAGGTGGGGATATCCGATTCGATAAACTCATCTTT.

This clone is termed medium-sized. Other DNA sequences in this sample translate to the same CDR3. The chain joins TRDV2 to TRDJ1, with 8 positions matching TRDD2. Unmatched junction bases numbered 12, after V lost 1 base and J lost 0 bases. This CDR3 is built from 18 residues. The germline V gene encodes CDR1 GEAIGNYY and CDR2 EKD. CDR3 nucleotides: TGTGCCTGTGACACTCTTCCTACCCGCGCTACTTACACCGATAAACTCATCTTT. Its translation is CACDTLPTRATYTDKLIF.